The 5 T cell receptor beta chains listed next were all sequenced from one sample in a study of patients and donors after allogeneic stem cell transplantation. TCRdb reanalysed the RT-PCR reads using MiXCR and keeps one entry per CDR3 protein. In the table there are about 160,000 distinct CDR3 sequences, approximately 35% of which are singletons. What was sequenced was blood, either unsorted or a sorted T cell fraction (not recorded which). The receptor set was obtained from a human donor who was either an allogeneic HSCT recipient or a stem cell or donor lymphocyte infusion donor (not recorded which). It is not recorded whose cells these are; they may come from a transplant donor.

The chain uses TRBV5-1 and TRBJ2-1; TRBD2 might be the D (5 bases). This CDR3 spans 14 amino acids. Germline V gene sequence: CDR1 SGHRS, CDR2 YFSETQ. With 0 bases removed from V and 6 bases from J, the gap between germline ends came to 10 bases. The CDR3 bases are TGCGCCAGCAGCTTGGTAGGGAGTAGCAATGAGCAGTTCTTC. It is translated as CASSLVGSSNEQFF.

This clonotype was counted between two and nine times. J is TRBJ1-1 and V is TRBV4-2; 9 nucleotides line up with TRBD1. J was trimmed by 3 bases and V by 0 bases; bases with no gene match: 8. Per the germline V gene, CDR1 is LGHNA and CDR2 is YNFKEQ. This CDR3 contains 17 residues. The CDR3 region is CASSQDLGTGTYTEAFF. CDR3 in DNA: TGTGCCAGCAGCCAAGATCTGGGGACAGGGACGTACACTGAAGCTTTCTTT.

CDR3 nucleotides: TGTGCCAGCAGACCGGGACAGGAAAGAGAAAAACTGTTTTTT. The encoded protein is CASRPGQEREKLFF. V and J are TRBV12-3 or TRBV12-4 and TRBJ1-4; TRBD1 matches at 8 bases. The J segment lost 8 bases and the V segment lost 6 bases, leaving 8 bases of the junction unmatched. The CDR3 totals 14 residues.

This clonotype was found many times. The chain has TRBV10-3 and TRBJ1-2; D not certain. The CDR3 has 15 amino acids. Germline V lookup: CDR1 ENHRY, CDR2 SYGVKD. V dropped 3 bases and J dropped 4 bases, with 15 bases sitting between them. In DNA form, the CDR3 reads TGTGCCATCAGTGAACAAGGGCCAGGTATCTATGGCTACACCTTC. It is translated as CAISEQGPGIYGYTF.

This clonotype occurred a few times. The CDR3 bases are TGTGCCAGCAGACCGGACAGGGTCGGCGAGCAGTACTTC. Residues: CASRPDRVGEQYF. The chain recombines TRBV12-3 or TRBV12-4 with TRBJ2-7; 8 bases are shared with TRBD1. The V segment lost 6 bases and the J segment 6 bases; nucleotides outside the gene matches: 7. The CDR3 contains 13 residues.